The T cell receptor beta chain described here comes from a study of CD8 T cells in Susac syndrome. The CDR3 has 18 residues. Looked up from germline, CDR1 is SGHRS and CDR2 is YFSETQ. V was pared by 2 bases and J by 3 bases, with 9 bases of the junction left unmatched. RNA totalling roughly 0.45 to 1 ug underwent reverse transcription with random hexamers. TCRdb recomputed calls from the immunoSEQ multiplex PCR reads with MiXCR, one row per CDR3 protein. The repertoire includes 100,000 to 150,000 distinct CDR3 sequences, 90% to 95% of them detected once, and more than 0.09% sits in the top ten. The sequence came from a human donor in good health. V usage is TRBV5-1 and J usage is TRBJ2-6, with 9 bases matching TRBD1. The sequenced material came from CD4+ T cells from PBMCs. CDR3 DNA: TGCGCCAGCAGCTTTACCGGGACAGGGCGTTTTGGGGCCAACGTCCTGACTTTC. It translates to CASSFTGTGRFGANVLTF.